The clone carrying this T cell receptor beta chain was counted between two and nine times. No antigen is known for it. The data were obtained in a study of T cell repertoires in aging, cancer and after chemotherapy. Across the whole study: Chronic lymphocytic leukemia patients on fludarabine- or bendamustine-based regimens gave paired samples before and after chemotherapy. Study-level findings and limits: Loss of evenness, beyond lost richness, contributed to age-related TCR diversity decline in cancer patients.

CDR1 and CDR2 (germline): MNHEY, SVGAGI. V lost 5 bases to trimming and J lost 2 bases, with 19 bases between them. The CDR3 covers 17 residues. The template was genomic DNA from peripheral blood, not RNA. Rearranged V-D-J TRB sequences were amplified with a mixed TRB-A/B primer pool. TCRdb called the multiplex PCR reads again in MiXCR, with one record for every CDR3 protein. The repertoire holds more than 3,500 distinct CDR3 sequences, with more than 25% as singletons. Sequences were obtained from blood. The chain joins TRBV6-5 to TRBJ2-1; TRBD2 is a possible D gene (5 bases). This receptor was identified in a human donor with a blood cancer. The CDR3 sequence is CASSEWAGLVTYNEQFF. In DNA form, the CDR3 reads TGTGCCAGCAGTGAATGGGCGGGCCTGGTGACCTACAATGAGCAGTTCTTC.